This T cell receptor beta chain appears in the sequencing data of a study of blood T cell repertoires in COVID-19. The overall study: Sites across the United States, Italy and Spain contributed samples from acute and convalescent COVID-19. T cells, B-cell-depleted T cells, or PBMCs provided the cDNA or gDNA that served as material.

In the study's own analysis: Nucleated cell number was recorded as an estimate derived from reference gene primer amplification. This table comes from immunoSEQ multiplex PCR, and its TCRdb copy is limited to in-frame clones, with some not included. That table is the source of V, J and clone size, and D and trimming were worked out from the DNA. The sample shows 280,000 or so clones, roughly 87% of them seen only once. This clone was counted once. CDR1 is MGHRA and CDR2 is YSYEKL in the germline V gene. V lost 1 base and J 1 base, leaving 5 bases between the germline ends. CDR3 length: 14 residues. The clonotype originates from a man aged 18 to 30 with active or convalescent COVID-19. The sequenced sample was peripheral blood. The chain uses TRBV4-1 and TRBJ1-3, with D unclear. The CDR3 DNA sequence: TGCGCCAGCAGCCAAGTAGCGTCTGGAAACACCATATATTTT. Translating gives CASSQVASGNTIYF.